A single sample gave rise to the 9 T cell receptor beta chains below, sequenced in a study of early T cells in non-severe SARS-CoV-2 infection. TCRdb re-derived calls from the 5' RACE reads in MiXCR, one entry per CDR3 protein. The sample yields about 27,000 distinct CDR3 sequences, roughly 5.6% seen once. The material sequenced was whole blood. These TCRs come from an adult who was a healthcare worker with PCR-confirmed SARS-CoV-2 infection or an uninfected control (not recorded which).

This clonotype was seen at least ten times. The chain couples TRBV29-1 to TRBJ2-1, with TRBD2 identical over 9 bases. Germline trimming cut 4 bases from V and 1 base from J; bases unmatched to any gene: 8. Germline V CDR1 and CDR2: SQVTM, ANQGSEA. The CDR3 is 16 residues long. In DNA form, the CDR3 reads TGCAGCGTTGTGGCGTTAGCGGGAGAATCCTACAATGAGCAGTTCTTC. As protein: CSVVALAGESYNEQFF.

This clonotype was counted only a few times. The V gene is TRBV2, the J gene TRBJ2-2, with TRBD1 matching over 7 bases. The CDR3 is made up of 13 amino acids. V was pared by 4 bases and J by 6 bases, with 2 bases of the junction left unmatched. Germline V gene sequence: CDR1 SNHLY, CDR2 FYNNEI. The CDR3 sequence: CASSGQGPGELFF. The CDR3 nucleotides are TGTGCCAGCAGTGGACAGGGTCCCGGGGAGCTGTTTTTT.

The sample holds many counts of this clonotype. The chain links TRBV20-1 to TRBJ2-1, with 11 bases identical to TRBD2. V lost 0 bases to trimming and J lost 8 bases; unmatched junction nucleotides: 9. Germline V gene lookup returns CDR1 DFQATT and CDR2 SNEGSKA (reference sequence). This CDR3 contains 16 residues. CDR3 DNA: TGCAGTGCTAGAGATATCGTAGCGGGGGGGATGTATGAGCAGTTCTTC. It specifies CSARDIVAGGMYEQFF.

The genes are TRBV20-1 and TRBJ1-3; a possible D gene is TRBD1 (5 bases). Trimming cost V 6 bases and J 4 bases, with 19 bases left between them. The germline V gene encodes CDR1 DFQATT and CDR2 SNEGSKA (reference sequence). The CDR3 is made up of 15 amino acids. This CDR3 reads CSARIGTWSGNTIYF. CDR3 sequence (DNA): TGCAGTGCCAGGATAGGGACCTGGAGCGGAAACACCATATATTTT.

This clonotype came up many times. The rearrangement joins TRBV27 to TRBJ1-1, with TRBD1 as a possible D gene (5 bases). Trimming took off 5 bases at V and 1 base at J, with 14 bases between the two ends. The CDR3 sequence is 15 residues long. Germline V CDR1 and CDR2: MNHEY, SMNVEV (reference sequence). The CDR3 sequence: CASSEPGPPNTEAFF. The CDR3 DNA is TGTGCCAGCAGTGAGCCGGGACCCCCGAACACTGAAGCTTTCTTT.

The chain joins TRBV24-1 to TRBJ2-3; 8 bases line up with TRBD1. V lost 3 bases to trimming and J lost 6 bases; unmatched junction nucleotides: 7. CDR1 is KGHDR, CDR2 SFDVKD, per germline. This CDR3 has 15 amino acids. The CDR3 nucleotides read TGTGCCACCAGTGATCAGGACAGGGTGGCGGATACGCAGTATTTT. It is translated as CATSDQDRVADTQYF.

This clonotype was recorded a few times. The chain uses TRBV7-8 and TRBJ2-2, with D maybe TRBD2 (6 bases). CDR1 and CDR2 (germline): SGHVS, FQNEAQ. With 9 bases removed from V and 5 bases from J, the gap between germline ends came to 19 bases. This CDR3 is 15 amino acids long. The CDR3 reads CASVARDSSTGELFF. CDR3 DNA sequence: TGTGCCAGTGTTGCGCGGGATTCCTCTACCGGGGAGCTGTTTTTT.

V is TRBV29-1 and J is TRBJ2-1; perhaps TRBD2 as D (6 bases). The CDR3 is 12 residues long. V was cut by 7 bases and J by 10 bases, with 17 bases left in between. CDR1 is SQVTM and CDR2 is ANQGSEA in the germline V gene. CDR3 DNA sequence: TGCAGCGCCTACGGCGGGACGAAAGAGCAGTTCTTC. Translating gives CSAYGGTKEQFF.

Ten or more counts support this clonotype. J is TRBJ2-3 and V is TRBV27; 8 nucleotides align to TRBD1. Germline lookup yields CDR1 MNHEY and CDR2 SMNVEV (reference sequence). The V and J ends lost 5 bases and 4 bases, in that order; junction bases with no gene match: 11. CDR3 length: 16 amino acids. The CDR3 loop reads CASSPGQGEGADTQYF. For the CDR3, the DNA is TGTGCCAGCAGTCCTGGACAGGGTGAGGGGGCAGATACGCAGTATTTT.